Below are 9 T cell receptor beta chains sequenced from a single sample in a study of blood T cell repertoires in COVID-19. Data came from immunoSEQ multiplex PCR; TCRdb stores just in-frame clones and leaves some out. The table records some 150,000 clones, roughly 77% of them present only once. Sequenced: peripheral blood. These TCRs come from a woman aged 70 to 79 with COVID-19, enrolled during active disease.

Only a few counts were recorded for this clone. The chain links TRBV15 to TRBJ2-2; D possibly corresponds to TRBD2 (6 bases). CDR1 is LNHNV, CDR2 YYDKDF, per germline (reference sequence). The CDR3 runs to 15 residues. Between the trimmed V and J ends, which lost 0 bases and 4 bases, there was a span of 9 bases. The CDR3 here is CATSRDDSGTGELFF. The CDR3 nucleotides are TGTGCCACCAGCAGAGATGATAGCGGCACCGGGGAGCTGTTTTTT. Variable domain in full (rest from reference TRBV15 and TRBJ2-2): DAMVIQNPRYQVTQFGKPVTLSCSQTLNHNVMYWYQQKSSQAPKLLFHYYDKDFNNEADTPDNFQSRRPNTSFCFLDIRSPGLGDTAMYLCATSRDDSGTGELFFGEGSRLTVL.

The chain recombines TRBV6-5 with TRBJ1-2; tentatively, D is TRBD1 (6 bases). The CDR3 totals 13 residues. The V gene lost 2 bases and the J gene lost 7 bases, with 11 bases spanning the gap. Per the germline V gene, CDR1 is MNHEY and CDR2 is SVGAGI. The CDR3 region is CASSYVGAGGYTF. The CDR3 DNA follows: TGTGCCAGCAGTTACGTGGGGGCGGGTGGCTACACCTTC.

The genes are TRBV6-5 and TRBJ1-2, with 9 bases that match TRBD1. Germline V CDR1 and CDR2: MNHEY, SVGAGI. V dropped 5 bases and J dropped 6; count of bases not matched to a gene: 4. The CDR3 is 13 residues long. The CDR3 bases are TGTGCCAGCAGTCAACGACAGGGGGATGGCTACACCTTC. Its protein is CASSQRQGDGYTF.

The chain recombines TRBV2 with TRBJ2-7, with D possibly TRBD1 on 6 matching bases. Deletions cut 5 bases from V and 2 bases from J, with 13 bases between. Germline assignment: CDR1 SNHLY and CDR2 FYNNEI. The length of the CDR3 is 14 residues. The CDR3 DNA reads TGTGCCAGCAGTCAGCGACGGGACACCTACGAGCAGTACTTC. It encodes CASSQRRDTYEQYF. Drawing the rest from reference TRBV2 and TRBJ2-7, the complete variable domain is EPEVTQTPSHQVTQMGQEVILRCVPISNHLYFYWYRQILGQKVEFLVSFYNNEISEKSEIFDDQFSVERPDGSNFTLKIRSTKLEDSAMYFCASSQRRDTYEQYFGPGTRLTVT.

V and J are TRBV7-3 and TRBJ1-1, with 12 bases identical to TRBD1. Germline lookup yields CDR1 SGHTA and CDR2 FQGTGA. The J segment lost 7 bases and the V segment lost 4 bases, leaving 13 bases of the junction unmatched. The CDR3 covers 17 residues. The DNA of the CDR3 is TGTGCCAGCAGCTCTCTACCGGGACAGGGGGCGCAGAATGAAGCTTTCTTT. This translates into CASSSLPGQGAQNEAFF.

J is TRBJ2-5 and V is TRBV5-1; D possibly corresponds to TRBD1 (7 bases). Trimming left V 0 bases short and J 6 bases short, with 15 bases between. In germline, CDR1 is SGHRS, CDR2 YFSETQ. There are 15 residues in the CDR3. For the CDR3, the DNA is TGCGCCAGCAGCTTGGCCCCGGAGGGGGCCCAGACCCAGTACTTC. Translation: CASSLAPEGAQTQYF.

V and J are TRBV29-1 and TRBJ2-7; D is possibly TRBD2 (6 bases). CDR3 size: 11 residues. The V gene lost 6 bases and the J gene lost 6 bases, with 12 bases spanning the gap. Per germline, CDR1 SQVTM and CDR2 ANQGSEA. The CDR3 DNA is TGCAGCGTCGGGGACTTTCCCGAGCAGTACTTC. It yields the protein CSVGDFPEQYF.

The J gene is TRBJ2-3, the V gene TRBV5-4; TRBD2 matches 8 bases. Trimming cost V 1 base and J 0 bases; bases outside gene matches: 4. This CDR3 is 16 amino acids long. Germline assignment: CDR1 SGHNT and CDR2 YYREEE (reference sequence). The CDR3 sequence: CASSLRGGYSTDTQYF. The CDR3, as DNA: TGTGCCAGCAGCTTGCGCGGGGGGTATAGCACAGATACGCAGTATTTT.

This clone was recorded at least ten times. The CDR3 is CASSKRTDAYEQYF. CDR3 coding DNA: TGCGCCAGCAGCAAAAGGACAGATGCCTACGAGCAGTACTTC. The V gene is TRBV5-1, the J gene TRBJ2-7; maybe TRBD1 (6 bases). The CDR3 extends over 14 amino acids. The V end was cut by 4 bases, the J end by 2 bases, with 13 bases between. The V gene's germline CDR1 is SGHRS and CDR2 YFSETQ.